Shown below are 23 T cell receptor beta chains from a single sample sequenced in a study of OX40 agonist ivuxolimab in advanced cancers. The table came from immunoSEQ multiplex PCR; TCRdb's copy has only in-frame clones and leaves some out. The sample has about 79,000 clones; less than 85% are singletons. The sequences come from CD4+ or CD8+ T cells sorted from blood, collected in a trial of the OX40 agonist ivuxolimab. These receptors all stem from an adult with an advanced solid tumor such as melanoma, head and neck, liver or kidney cancer.

The gene calls are TRBV10-3 and TRBJ1-5; unclear D gene. The germline V gene encodes CDR1 ENHRY and CDR2 SYGVKD. Trimming removed 3 bases from V and 5 bases from J, with 8 bases in between. The CDR3 loop spans 13 amino acids. The CDR3 nucleotides read TGTGCCATCAGTGATACCTGGGATCAGCCCCAGCATTTT. Translating it yields CAISDTWDQPQHF.

This clone was seen a handful of times. V gene TRBV19 combines with J gene TRBJ1-2; a weak D match, TRBD1 (6 bases). The CDR3 covers 13 residues. Germline-derived CDR1 and CDR2 are LNHDA and SQIVND (reference sequence). Trimming took 1 base from V and 7 from J, leaving 10 bases between them. The DNA of the CDR3 is TGTGCCAGTAGTATAGCAGGGGTCGTTGGCTACACCTTC. This gives the protein CASSIAGVVGYTF.

This sequence joins TRBV9 and TRBJ2-1, with D possibly matching TRBD2 (6 bases). V shed 3 bases and J shed 8 bases, with 12 bases lying between them. This CDR3 is built from 13 residues. Germline-derived CDR1 and CDR2 are SGDLS and YYNGEE. The CDR3 DNA follows: TGTGCCAGCAGCGCGAATCCGGGGGATGAGCAGTTCTTC. Its protein is CASSANPGDEQFF.

The J gene is TRBJ2-1, the V gene TRBV6-6, with D tentatively TRBD1 (6 bases). V was cut by 6 bases and J by 5 bases, with 14 bases left in between. Germline V gene lookup returns CDR1 MNHNY and CDR2 SVGAGI (reference sequence). The CDR3 sequence is 14 residues long. CDR3 coding DNA: TGTGCCAGCAGCCTCGGACAGCTAAACAATGAGCAGTTCTTC. Protein sequence: CASSLGQLNNEQFF.

V and J are TRBV19 and TRBJ2-3, with a weak D call TRBD2 (6 bases). Deletions cut 3 bases from V and 5 bases from J, with 12 bases between. Germline V lookup: CDR1 LNHDA, CDR2 SQIVND (reference sequence). The CDR3 consists of 14 residues. The DNA of the CDR3 is TGTGCCAGTAGTATTATCGGGGGAGAAGATACGCAGTATTTT. It codes for CASSIIGGEDTQYF.

The gene calls are TRBV11-2 and TRBJ1-1; D might be TRBD1 (5 bases). Between the trimmed V and J ends, which lost 5 bases and 6 bases, there was a span of 10 bases. From germline, CDR1 is SGHAT and CDR2 FQNNGV. The CDR3 runs 12 residues. The CDR3 DNA follows: TGTGCCAGCAGCCACAGGAAACCTGAAGCTTTCTTT. Protein product: CASSHRKPEAFF.

The rearrangement joins TRBV11-1 to TRBJ2-7; TRBD2 is a possible D gene (5 bases). V shed 0 bases and J shed 3 bases, with 15 bases lying between them. Germline values: CDR1 SGHAT, CDR2 FQDESV (reference sequence). The length of the CDR3 is 16 residues. The CDR3 DNA is TGTGCCAGCAGCTTAGCGGCCCGGGGAAATATCTACGAGCAGTACTTC. Translating gives CASSLAARGNIYEQYF.

This clone is a singleton in its sample. The chain employs TRBV5-1 and TRBJ1-2; TRBD1 might be the D (5 bases). V gave up 5 bases and J gave up 4 bases, with 12 bases separating them. The germline CDR1 and CDR2 sequences are SGHRS and YFSETQ. CDR3 length: 13 amino acids. CDR3: CASSPGTLYGYTF. DNA of the CDR3: TGCGCCAGCAGTCCAGGGACCCTCTATGGCTACACCTTC.

This clone was observed once. V and J are TRBV18 and TRBJ1-1; 10 positions match TRBD1. V was pared by 2 bases and J by 11 bases, with 14 bases of the junction left unmatched. This CDR3 contains 16 residues. The V gene's germline CDR1 is KGHSH and CDR2 LQKENI. The CDR3 here is CASSPTPPGQGTRAFF. The CDR3 bases are TGTGCCAGCTCACCAACTCCCCCGGGACAGGGGACACGGGCTTTCTTT.

This chain joins TRBV4-3 and TRBJ2-2; unclear D gene. CDR3 length: 15 amino acids. Germline CDR1 is LGHNA and CDR2 is YSLEER. V was pared by 4 bases and J by 2 bases, with 11 bases between. The DNA of the CDR3 is TGCGCCAGCAGCCCCCTCAGCCTAAACACCGGGGAGCTGTTTTTT. As protein: CASSPLSLNTGELFF.

This clone was seen just once. This chain uses TRBV7-3 with TRBJ1-1; 12 nucleotides agree with TRBD1. CDR3 length: 17 amino acids. V lost 4 bases and J lost 2; bases outside the gene matches: 8. CDR1 and CDR2 (germline): SGHTA, FQGTGA. The CDR3 is CASSSAGTGGDNTEAFF. The CDR3 nucleotides read TGTGCCAGCAGCTCCGCCGGGACAGGGGGCGACAACACTGAAGCTTTCTTT.

This chain joins TRBV15 and TRBJ1-4; 7 bases are a match to TRBD1. The germline CDR1 and CDR2 sequences are LNHNV and YYDKDF (reference sequence). V shed 1 base, J shed 8 bases, and the junction held 4 bases outside the gene matches. This CDR3 is 14 amino acids long. The CDR3 loop reads CATSRGRGQEKLFF. The CDR3 DNA sequence: TGTGCCACCAGCAGAGGTAGGGGGCAGGAAAAACTGTTTTTT.

In its sample, this clone was seen once. The chain uses TRBV28 and TRBJ2-2, with D possibly being TRBD1 or TRBD2 (5 bases each). Germline CDR1 and CDR2: MDHEN and SYDVKM. The CDR3 loop spans 14 amino acids. The V end lost 4 bases, the J end lost 5 bases, and 11 bases lay between the germline ends. CDR3 coding DNA: TGTGCCAGCAGTTGGGGGTTGATGACCGGGGAGCTGTTTTTT. The encoded protein is CASSWGLMTGELFF.

J is TRBJ2-1 and V is TRBV5-4; D is unresolved. CDR3 length: 16 residues. Germline V gene sequence: CDR1 SGHNT, CDR2 YYREEE (reference sequence). Trimming cost V 0 bases and J 4 bases, with 14 bases left between them. CDR3 DNA sequence: TGTGCCAGCAGCTTGGCCGGCAGCGCCCGATACAATGAGCAGTTCTTC. Its translation is CASSLAGSARYNEQFF.

The gene calls are TRBV19 and TRBJ1-2, with TRBD1 matching 7 bases. The germline CDR1 and CDR2 sequences are LNHDA and SQIVND (reference sequence). Trimming at V came to 2 bases and at J to 2 bases, leaving 8 bases not matched to a gene. The CDR3 is made up of 16 amino acids. CDR3 sequence: CASSISPTGLNYGYTF. DNA for the CDR3: TGTGCCAGTAGTATAAGCCCGACAGGGCTAAACTATGGCTACACCTTC.

This sequence joins TRBV5-1 and TRBJ2-5; weak D call: TRBD2 (5 bases). In germline, CDR1 is SGHRS, CDR2 YFSETQ. The CDR3 totals 15 residues. The V end was cut by 0 bases, the J end by 2 bases, with 11 bases between. In nucleotides, the CDR3 is TGCGCCAGCAGCTTGGCGGAGGCAACTCAAGAGACCCAGTACTTC. Its translation is CASSLAEATQETQYF. The full variable domain, with the rest looked up from reference TRBV5-1 and TRBJ2-5, is KAGVTQTPRYLIKTRGQQVTLSCSPISGHRSVSWYQQTPGQGLQFLFEYFSETQRNKGNFPGRFSGRQFSNSRSEMNVSTLELGDSALYLCASSLAEATQETQYFGPGTRLLVL.

This CDR3 is CASSSTGPIYEQYF. The CDR3, as DNA: TGTGCCAGCAGTTCAACAGGGCCCATCTACGAGCAGTACTTC. The rearrangement joins TRBV28 to TRBJ2-7, with TRBD1 as a possible D gene (6 bases). Deletions cut 4 bases from V and 3 bases from J, with 13 bases between. Germline values: CDR1 MDHEN, CDR2 SYDVKM. The CDR3 length is 14 residues.

The chain employs TRBV4-3 and TRBJ1-4, with D possibly TRBD1 on 5 matching bases. The CDR3 has 14 residues. V lost 0 bases, J lost 7 bases, and 9 bases lay in between. Per germline, CDR1 LGHNA and CDR2 YSLEER. DNA for the CDR3: TGCGCCAGCAGCCAAGAGGGGGGGGGTGAAAAACTGTTTTTT. Protein: CASSQEGGGEKLFF.

The chain uses TRBV30 and TRBJ2-1; tentatively, D is TRBD1 (6 bases). This CDR3 comprises 14 residues. V was clipped by 3 bases and J by 1 base, with 10 bases between them. Germline V CDR1 and CDR2: GTSNPN, SVGIG (reference sequence). CDR3 residues: CAWRGAGSYNEQFF. The CDR3, as DNA: TGTGCCTGGAGGGGGGCTGGATCCTACAATGAGCAGTTCTTC.

The chain uses TRBV5-1 and TRBJ2-7, with D possibly matching TRBD1 (6 bases). The CDR3 contains 14 residues. The germline gives CDR1 SGHRS, CDR2 YFSETQ. V shed 1 base and J shed 0 bases, with 8 bases lying between them. This CDR3 is CASSLKQGSYEQYF. The DNA of the CDR3 is TGCGCCAGCAGCTTGAAACAGGGCTCCTACGAGCAGTACTTC.

This clone was seen a handful of times. The J gene is TRBJ2-7, the V gene TRBV7-2; 9 bases fit TRBD1. Per germline, CDR1 SGHTA and CDR2 FQGNSA. The CDR3 is 17 residues long. Losses at the gene ends were 0 bases for V and 0 bases for J; bases not matched to a gene: 6. The CDR3 coding sequence is TGTGCCAGCAGCTTAGCTTTGTGGGGACAGGGCTCCTACGAGCAGTACTTC. It codes for CASSLALWGQGSYEQYF.

The DNA for the CDR3 is TGTGCCAGCAGCTTGATCGGGAGTGCCGATCGACGGAGAAACAATGAGCAGTTCTTC. Its translation: CASSLIGSADRRRNNEQFF. V is TRBV5-5 and J is TRBJ2-1; TRBD2 is a possible D gene (6 bases). Germline V lookup: CDR1 SGHKS, CDR2 YYEKEE (reference sequence). The CDR3 is 19 amino acids. Trimming shortened V by 1 base and J by 5 bases, and 25 bases separated the two germline ends.

V is TRBV5-4 and J is TRBJ2-5; 8 positions agree with TRBD1. Germline CDR1 SGHNT, CDR2 YYREEE (reference sequence). This CDR3 is 15 amino acids long. Unmatched junction bases numbered 8, after V lost 5 bases and J lost 2 bases. CDR3 loop: CASSSGTGRQETQYF. The CDR3 coding sequence is TGTGCCAGCAGTTCCGGGACAGGCAGACAAGAGACCCAGTACTTC.